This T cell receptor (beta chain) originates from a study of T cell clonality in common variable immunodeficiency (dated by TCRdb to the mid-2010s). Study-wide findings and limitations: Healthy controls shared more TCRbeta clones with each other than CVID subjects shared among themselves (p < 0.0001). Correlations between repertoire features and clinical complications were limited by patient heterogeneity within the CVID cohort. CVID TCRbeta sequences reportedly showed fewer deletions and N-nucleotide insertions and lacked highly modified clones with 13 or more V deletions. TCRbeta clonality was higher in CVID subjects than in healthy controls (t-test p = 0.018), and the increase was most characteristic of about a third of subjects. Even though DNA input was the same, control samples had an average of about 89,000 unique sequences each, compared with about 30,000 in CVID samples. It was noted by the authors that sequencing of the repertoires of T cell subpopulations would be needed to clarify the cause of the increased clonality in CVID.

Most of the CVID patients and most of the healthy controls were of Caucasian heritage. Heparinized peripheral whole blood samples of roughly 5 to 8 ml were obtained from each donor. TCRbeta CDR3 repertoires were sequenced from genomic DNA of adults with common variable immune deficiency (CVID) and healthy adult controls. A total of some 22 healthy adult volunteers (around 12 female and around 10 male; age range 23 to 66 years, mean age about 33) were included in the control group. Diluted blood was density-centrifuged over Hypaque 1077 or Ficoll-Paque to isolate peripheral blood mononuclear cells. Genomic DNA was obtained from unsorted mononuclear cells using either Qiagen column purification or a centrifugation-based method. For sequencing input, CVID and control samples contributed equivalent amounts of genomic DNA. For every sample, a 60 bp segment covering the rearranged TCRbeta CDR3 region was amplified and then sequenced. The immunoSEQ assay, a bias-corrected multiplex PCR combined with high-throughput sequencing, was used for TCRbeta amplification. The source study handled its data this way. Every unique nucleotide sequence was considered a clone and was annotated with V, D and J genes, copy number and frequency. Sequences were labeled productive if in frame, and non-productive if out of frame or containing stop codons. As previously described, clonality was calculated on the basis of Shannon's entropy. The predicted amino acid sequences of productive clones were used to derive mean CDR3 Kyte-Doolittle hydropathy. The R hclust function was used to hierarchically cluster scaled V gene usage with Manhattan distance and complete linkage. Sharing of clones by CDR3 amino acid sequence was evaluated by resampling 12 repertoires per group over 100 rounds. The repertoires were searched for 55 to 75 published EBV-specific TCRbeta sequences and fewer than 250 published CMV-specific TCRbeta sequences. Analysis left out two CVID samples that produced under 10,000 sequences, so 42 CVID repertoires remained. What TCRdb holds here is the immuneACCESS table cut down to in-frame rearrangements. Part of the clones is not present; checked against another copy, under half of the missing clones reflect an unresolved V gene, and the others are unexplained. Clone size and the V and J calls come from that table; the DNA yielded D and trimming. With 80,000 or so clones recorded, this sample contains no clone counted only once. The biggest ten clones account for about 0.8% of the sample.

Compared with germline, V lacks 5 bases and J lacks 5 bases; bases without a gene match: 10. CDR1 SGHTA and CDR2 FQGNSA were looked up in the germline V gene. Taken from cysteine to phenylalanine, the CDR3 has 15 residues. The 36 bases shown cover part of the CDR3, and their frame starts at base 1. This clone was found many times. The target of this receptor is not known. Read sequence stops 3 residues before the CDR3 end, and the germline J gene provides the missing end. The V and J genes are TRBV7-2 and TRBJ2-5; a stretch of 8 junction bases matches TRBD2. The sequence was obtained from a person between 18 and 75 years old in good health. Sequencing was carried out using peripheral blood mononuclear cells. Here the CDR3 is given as CASSQPSGQTETQYF. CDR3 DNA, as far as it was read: TGTGCCAGCAGCCAACCTAGCGGGCAGACGGAGACC.